One sample yielded the 10 T cell receptor beta chains listed below, sequenced in a study of blood T cell repertoires in COVID-19. Assay: immunoSEQ multiplex PCR; the TCRdb copy retains only in-frame clones and omits some. This sample carries about 50,000 clones, approximately 88% of them seen once, and the ten largest clones take roughly a quarter. Sequencing used peripheral blood. The source is a human donor in a cohort sampled during active COVID-19.

This chain joins TRBV19 and TRBJ1-3, with D perhaps matching TRBD1 (6 bases). In germline, CDR1 is LNHDA, CDR2 SQIVND (reference sequence). The CDR3 sequence is 16 residues long. V shed 2 bases and J shed 0 bases, with 11 bases lying between them. The CDR3 is CASSIIGTSSGNTIYF. The CDR3 DNA reads as TGTGCCAGTAGTATAATTGGGACAAGCTCTGGAAACACCATATATTTT.

V gene TRBV3-1 (or the pseudogene TRBV3-2) combines with J gene TRBJ2-6, with TRBD2 matching 11 bases. Germline-derived CDR1 and CDR2 are LGHDT and YNNKEL (reference sequence). Losses at the gene ends were 4 bases for V and 3 bases for J; bases not matched to a gene: 11. The CDR3 covers 19 residues. DNA for the CDR3: TGTGCCAGCAGCCTGCAGGGACTAGCGGTTTTCGGTGGGGCCAACGTCCTGACTTTC. This sequence encodes CASSLQGLAVFGGANVLTF.

This clone was recorded only once. This chain connects TRBV9 to TRBJ2-3; the match to TRBD2 covers 12 bases. The V gene's germline CDR1 is SGDLS and CDR2 YYNGEE. The V and J ends lost 3 bases and 1 base, in that order; junction bases with no gene match: 0. This CDR3 is built from 15 residues. In DNA form, the CDR3 reads TGTGCCAGCAGCGGGACTAGCGGGGGCACAGATACGCAGTATTTT. Translated: CASSGTSGGTDTQYF.

This chain joins TRBV24-1 and TRBJ2-3; 8 positions agree with TRBD2. V shed 5 bases, J shed 4 bases, and the junction held 4 bases outside the gene matches. Germline assignment: CDR1 KGHDR and CDR2 SFDVKD. This CDR3 has 14 residues. CDR3 in amino acids: CATSGSGGADTQYF. The CDR3 DNA reads as TGTGCCACCAGTGGGAGCGGGGGCGCAGATACGCAGTATTTT.

The J gene is TRBJ2-5, the V gene TRBV9; the match to TRBD1 covers 7 bases. CDR3 size: 16 residues. Losses at the gene ends were 0 bases for V and 2 bases for J; bases not matched to a gene: 7. The germline gives CDR1 SGDLS, CDR2 YYNGEE. CDR3 region: CASSVAFGTAQETQYF. In DNA form, the CDR3 reads TGTGCCAGCAGCGTAGCCTTCGGGACAGCGCAAGAGACCCAGTACTTC.

The chain couples TRBV7-6 to TRBJ1-4; D uncertain. The CDR3 consists of 14 residues. The germline gives CDR1 SGHVS, CDR2 FNYEAQ. With 5 bases removed from V and 4 bases from J, the gap between germline ends came to 11 bases. The CDR3 sequence: CASSPRADNEKLFF. DNA for the CDR3: TGTGCCAGCAGCCCGCGGGCCGATAATGAAAAACTGTTTTTT.

V gene TRBV30 combines with J gene TRBJ2-5; D is uncertain. The germline gives CDR1 GTSNPN, CDR2 SVGIG (reference sequence). The CDR3 sequence is 12 residues long. V lost 4 bases and J 8 bases, leaving 14 bases between the germline ends. The CDR3 here is CAWISGGITQYF. CDR3 DNA: TGTGCCTGGATCAGTGGCGGAATTACCCAGTACTTC.

The chain joins TRBV29-1 to TRBJ1-2; tentatively, D is TRBD1 (6 bases). V lost 6 bases, J lost 6 bases, and 14 bases lay in between. The germline V gene encodes CDR1 SQVTM and CDR2 ANQGSEA. The CDR3 sequence is 12 residues long. CDR3: CSVLTGSNGYTF. Here the CDR3 DNA reads TGCAGCGTCCTGACAGGTTCTAATGGCTACACCTTC.

This chain's CDR3 is CASSATSGSSPRSNEQFF. The CDR3 region has the DNA TGTGCCAGCAGCGCGACTAGCGGGAGCTCTCCGAGGTCCAATGAGCAGTTCTTC. This chain joins TRBV7-9 and TRBJ2-1; 12 bases match TRBD2. This CDR3 spans 18 amino acids. With V trimmed by 5 bases and J by 6 bases, 14 bases remained unmatched. Germline-derived CDR1 and CDR2 are SEHNR and FQNEAQ (reference sequence).

The chain employs TRBV25-1 and TRBJ1-4, with TRBD1 matching 9 bases. Germline V gene lookup returns CDR1 MGHDK and CDR2 SYGVNS. The CDR3 covers 14 residues. V dropped 6 bases and J dropped 5; count of bases not matched to a gene: 4. The CDR3 nucleotides are TGTGCCAGCAGAGAGACAGGGGGGAATGAAAAACTGTTTTTT. It codes for CASRETGGNEKLFF.